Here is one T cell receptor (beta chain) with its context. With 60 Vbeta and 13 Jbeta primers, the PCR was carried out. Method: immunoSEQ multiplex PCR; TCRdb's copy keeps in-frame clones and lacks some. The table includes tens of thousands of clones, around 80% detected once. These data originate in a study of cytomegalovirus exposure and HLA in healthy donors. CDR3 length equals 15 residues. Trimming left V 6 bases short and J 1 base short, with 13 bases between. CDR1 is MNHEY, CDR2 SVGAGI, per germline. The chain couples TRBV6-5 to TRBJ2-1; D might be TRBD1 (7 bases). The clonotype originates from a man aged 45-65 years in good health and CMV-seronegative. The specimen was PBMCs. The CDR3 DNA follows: TGTGCCAGCAGCCCGCGGGACAGTTCCTACAATGAGCAGTTCTTC. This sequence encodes CASSPRDSSYNEQFF.